The TCR beta chain described here comes from a study of blood T cell repertoires in COVID-19 (dated by TCRdb to 2018 to 2021). As for the study more broadly: The collaborator samples originated in the United States, Italy and Spain and spanned the acute and convalescent phases of COVID-19. The dataset comprised deeply sampled blood TCRbeta repertoires from subjects exposed to, actively infected with, or recovered from COVID-19. HLA class I and class II types, where available, came from metadata supplied by the sample provider rather than from assay-based typing. The repertoires were made available in a free public database intended to serve as a resource for research on the immune response to SARS-CoV-2. Sample metadata almost always included a de-identified subject ID, COVID-19 status, age in years and sex. The prospective study material was composed of cDNA or gDNA derived from T cells, B-cell-depleted T cells, or PBMCs. The samples were drawn from two sources: the first 160 participants of the ongoing ImmuneRACE study, and 1,200 or so subjects contributed by 6 global collaborators.

The collaborating institutions used their own protocols to collect whole blood in K2EDTA tubes. For TCRbeta analysis, collaborators shipped samples in one of three forms: frozen whole blood, isolated PBMCs, or DNA extracted from either of those sample types. TCRbeta CDR3 regions were amplified from genomic DNA by means of the immunoSEQ Assay, a bias-controlled multiplex PCR. In the paper's pipeline: The number of nucleated cells in each sample was estimated from the amplification of reference gene primers within the assay. To quantify the absolute abundance of each unique TCRbeta CDR3 rearrangement, sequence reads were collapsed and filtered. For each sample, productive Simpson clonality was calculated by taking the square root of Simpson's diversity index across productive rearrangements. TCRdb took over this immuneACCESS table, retaining in-frame rearrangements with V and J assigned. Such tables are incomplete; in checked studies, under half of the missing clones stem from an unresolved V gene, and the remainder is unexplained. For V, J and clone size, that table is used; D and trimming come from the DNA. For this sample the table gives some 48,000 clones, of which roughly 90% were detected only once. The ten most abundant clones make up more than 20% of the sample.

Comments on this clone: The specificity of this receptor is unknown. Per-base quality was not reported, and no clone a single base away is much larger than it.

Overall study outcomes, separate from this receptor: The amount of clinical and demographic metadata varied by source and participant and was provided uncurated.

Per the germline V gene, SGHTA is the CDR1 and FQGTGA is the CDR2. The CDR3 covers 13 residues, taking in both the cysteine and the phenylalanine. The retained sequence is limited to the CDR3, 39 bases, with the frame set at the first base. The trim is 3 bases for V and 5 bases for J, with a gap of 10 bases between the germline ends. The rearrangement combines TRBV7-3 with TRBJ1-1; a tentative D call is TRBD1 (5 bases match). Sequenced sample: peripheral blood. The sequence came from a woman aged 80 or over in a cohort sampled during active or convalescent COVID-19. The bases read TGTGCCAGCAGCTTTTCCCAGGGAACTGAAGCTTTCTTT. The resulting protein is CASSFSQGTEAFF.